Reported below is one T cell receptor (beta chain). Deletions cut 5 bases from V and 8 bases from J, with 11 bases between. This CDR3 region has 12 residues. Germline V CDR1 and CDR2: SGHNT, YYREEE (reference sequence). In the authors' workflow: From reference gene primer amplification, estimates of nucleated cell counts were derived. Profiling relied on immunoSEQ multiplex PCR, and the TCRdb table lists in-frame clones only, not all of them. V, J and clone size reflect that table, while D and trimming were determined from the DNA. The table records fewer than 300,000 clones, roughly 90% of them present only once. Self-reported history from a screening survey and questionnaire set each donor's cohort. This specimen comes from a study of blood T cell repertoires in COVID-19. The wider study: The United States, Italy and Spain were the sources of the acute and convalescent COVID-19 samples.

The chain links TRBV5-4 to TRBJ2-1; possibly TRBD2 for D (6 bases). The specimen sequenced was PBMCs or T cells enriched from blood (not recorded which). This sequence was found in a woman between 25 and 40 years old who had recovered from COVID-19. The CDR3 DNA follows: TGTGCCAGCAGGACTAGTATGGATGAGCAGTTCTTC. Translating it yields CASRTSMDEQFF.